This T cell receptor beta chain was observed in a study of T cell responses to AZD1222 COVID-19 vaccine. At the level of the study: Second-dose recipients at about 4 or about 12 weeks were treated as one pooled group. Study-wide results and caveats: Clonal diversity was possibly underestimated, and the donors were mostly white British, with more females. When two AZD1222 doses had been given, Spike-specific TCR breadth and depth rose.

Method: immunoSEQ multiplex PCR; TCRdb's copy keeps in-frame clones and lacks some. Here the sample spans 240,000 or so clones, approximately 93% being singletons. Regarding this clone: The antigen is undetermined.

Germline values: CDR1 SGHKS, CDR2 YYEKEE (reference sequence). V lost 2 bases to trimming and J lost 7 bases, with 9 bases between them. The CDR3 covers 12 residues. The clonotype comes from an adult in good health. The source was peripheral blood, collected on day 0 of AZD1222 vaccination. V gene TRBV5-5 combines with J gene TRBJ1-1; no firm D call. CDR3: CASSFGSGEAFF. CDR3 sequence (DNA): TGTGCCAGCAGCTTTGGGTCAGGTGAAGCTTTCTTT.